The 6 T cell receptor beta chains presented below share a single source sample, sequenced in a study of shared clonotypes between healthy human individuals. Assay used: immunoSEQ multiplex PCR; TCRdb lists only in-frame clones, some missing. The sample lists a few hundred thousand clones; about 80% were seen once. The sample consisted of PBMCs. Source of these receptors: a middle-aged woman in good health. Some clones in this sample may be carry-over from other donors' samples.

The chain has TRBV7-2 and TRBJ1-1; D gene ambiguous. Germline CDR1 is SGHTA and CDR2 is FQGNSA. The ends were cut back, 5 bases at V and 1 base at J, with 14 bases in the middle. The CDR3 has 15 amino acids. CDR3 protein: CASSPQKDSNTEAFF. The CDR3 bases are TGTGCCAGCAGCCCCCAGAAGGATTCGAACACTGAAGCTTTCTTT.

Concerning this clone itself: Mismatch with germline at one junction end may stem from a read error. The gene calls are TRBV7-7 and TRBJ2-1, with 7 bases fitting TRBD2. This CDR3 is 15 amino acids long. Germline CDR1 and CDR2: SSHAT and FNYEAQ (reference sequence). CDR3 region: CASSPGLVVGYEQFF. As DNA, the CDR3 is TGTGCTAGCAGCCCCGGACTAGTCGTTGGATATGAGCAGTTCTTC.

The gene calls are TRBV5-1 and TRBJ1-1; a possible D gene is TRBD1 (6 bases). Germline V lookup: CDR1 SGHRS, CDR2 YFSETQ. V lost 4 bases and J 0 bases, leaving 13 bases between the germline ends. The CDR3 runs to 15 residues. The CDR3 region is CASSSTGTMNTEAFF. The CDR3 region has the DNA TGCGCCAGCAGCAGTACAGGGACCATGAACACTGAAGCTTTCTTT.

The J gene is TRBJ2-2, the V gene TRBV25-1, with 14 nucleotides matching TRBD2. The germline V gene encodes CDR1 MGHDK and CDR2 SYGVNS. With 7 bases clipped from V and 6 bases from J, the junction kept 7 bases outside the gene matches. CDR3 length equals 16 residues. The CDR3 DNA sequence: TGTGCCAGCAAGGGGACTAGCGGGAGTGGACCCGGGGAGCTGTTTTTT. Protein: CASKGTSGSGPGELFF. Variable domain in full (rest from reference TRBV25-1 and TRBJ2-2): EADIYQTPRYLVIGTGKKITLECSQTMGHDKMYWYQQDPGMELHLIHYSYGVNSTEKGDLSSESTVSRIRTEHFPLTLESARPSHTSQYLCASKGTSGSGPGELFFGEGSRLTVL.

The chain combines TRBV28 with TRBJ2-3; 7 nucleotides align to TRBD1. From germline, CDR1 is MDHEN and CDR2 SYDVKM. This CDR3 contains 13 residues. J gave up 6 bases and V 3 bases, and 3 bases lay outside the gene matches. The CDR3 nucleotides are TGTGCCAGCAGTTTTGACAGGGTGGATACGCAGTATTTT. This encodes CASSFDRVDTQYF.

The chain carries TRBV6-1 and TRBJ2-7, with D perhaps matching TRBD2 (6 bases). This CDR3 is built from 15 residues. Trimming cost V 6 bases and J 3 bases, with 18 bases left between them. The germline CDR1 and CDR2 sequences are MNHNS and SASEGT. The CDR3 nucleotides are TGTGCCAGCAGCCCAGGGACTTATTCAGGCTACGAGCAGTACTTC. Encoded protein: CASSPGTYSGYEQYF.